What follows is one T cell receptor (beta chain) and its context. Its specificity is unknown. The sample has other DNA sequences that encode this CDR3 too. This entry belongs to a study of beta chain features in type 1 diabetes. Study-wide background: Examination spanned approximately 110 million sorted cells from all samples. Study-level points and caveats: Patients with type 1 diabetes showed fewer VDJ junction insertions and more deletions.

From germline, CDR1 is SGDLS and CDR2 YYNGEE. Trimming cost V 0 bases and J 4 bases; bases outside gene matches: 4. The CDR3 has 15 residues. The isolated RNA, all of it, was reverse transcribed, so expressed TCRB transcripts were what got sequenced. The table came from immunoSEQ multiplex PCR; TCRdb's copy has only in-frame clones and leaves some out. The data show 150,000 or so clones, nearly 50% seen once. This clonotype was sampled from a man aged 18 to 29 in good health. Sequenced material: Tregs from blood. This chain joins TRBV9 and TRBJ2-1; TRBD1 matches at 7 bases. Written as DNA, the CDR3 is TGTGCCAGCAGCGTAGTAGGGGGCCCGTACAATGAGCAGTTCTTC. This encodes CASSVVGGPYNEQFF. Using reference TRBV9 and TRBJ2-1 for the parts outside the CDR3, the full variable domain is DSGVTQTPKHLITATGQRVTLRCSPRSGDLSVYWYQQSLDQGLQFLIQYYNGEERAKGNILERFSAQQFPDLHSELNLSSLELGDSALYFCASSVVGGPYNEQFFGPGTRLTVL.